Listed below are T cell receptor beta chains from one sample, sequenced in a study of CXCR3-negative and CXCR3-positive naive CD8 T cells. TCRdb reprocessed the 5' RACE reads, with one entry per CDR3 protein and no DNA. The listing records around 63,000 distinct CDR3 sequences. Sequenced material: naive CXCR3+ CD8+ T cells from blood. These receptors came from a human donor in good health. Some clones in this sample may be carry-over from other donors' samples. Both conserved end residues are part of each CDR3.

J | V | CDR3
TRBJ1-1 | TRBV29-1 | CSVLWLNTEAFF
TRBJ2-7 | TRBV5-1 | CASSFGYEQYF
TRBJ2-5 | TRBV12-3/TRBV12-4 | CASSPGAGGPQETQYF
TRBJ2-7 | TRBV3-1 | CASSPGTGIYEQYF
TRBJ1-4 | TRBV20-1 | CSALGEVLSGNLFF
TRBJ2-7 | TRBV19 | CASRPGPLLSYEQYF
TRBJ2-1 | TRBV7-9 | CASSPPVQRDEQFF
TRBJ1-1 | TRBV12-3/TRBV12-4 | CASSFPPGQPRTEAFF
TRBJ2-1 | TRBV29-1 | CSVEYTYNEQFF
TRBJ2-7 | TRBV20-1 | CSAPRGEDYEQYF
TRBJ2-5 | TRBV7-2 | CASSLFGGETETQYF
TRBJ2-5 | TRBV24-1 | CATSGARAGETQYF
TRBJ2-3 | TRBV5-1 | CASSLISGGPKDTQYF
TRBJ1-5 | TRBV20-1 | CSRQGLDHNQPQHF
TRBJ1-1 | TRBV10-3 | CAISEKGVGTEAFF
TRBJ2-1 | TRBV21-1 | CAREETVLNEQFF
TRBJ2-5 | TRBV7-8 | CASSLVSGGPQETQYF
TRBJ2-7 | TRBV29-1 | CSVVGPKGEQYF
TRBJ2-2 | TRBV3-1 | CASSQLDSPNTGELFF
TRBJ2-5 | TRBV28 | CASSLVTGTAETQYF
TRBJ2-7 | TRBV10-3 | CAISASTGGGLSYEQYF
TRBJ2-7 | TRBV20-1 | CSARDLANSYEQYF
TRBJ2-2 | TRBV29-1 | CSALDSTGELFF
TRBJ2-7 | TRBV20-1 | CSARVPGLAGGPSYEQYF
TRBJ2-1 | TRBV14 | CASSPRVSSYNEQFF
TRBJ2-7 | TRBV7-8 | CASSFPPGTSGADEQYF
TRBJ2-1 | TRBV9 | CASSGSETEINEQFF
TRBJ2-7 | TRBV5-1 | CASSLGGPYEQYF
TRBJ1-1 | TRBV2 | CASSYGDTVNTEAFF
TRBJ2-1 | TRBV29-1 | CSVVLDKRIQNEQFF
TRBJ2-2 | TRBV29-1 | CSVEEAGRGQTGELFF
TRBJ2-1 | TRBV7-2 | CASSLIAGDYNEQFF
TRBJ2-3 | TRBV7-9 | CARQDTDTQYF
TRBJ1-1 | TRBV7-4 | CASSLGPGTVNTEAFF
TRBJ1-3 | TRBV29-1 | CSVEDQRGFGGNTIYF
TRBJ1-2 | TRBV6-1 | CASSERTAGLSYTF
TRBJ2-4 | TRBV5-6 | CASTTGTQLAINIQYF
TRBJ2-7 | TRBV27 | CASRKGNSYEQYF
TRBJ2-7 | TRBV2 | CASTSGPYEQYF
TRBJ1-1 | TRBV20-1 | CSARPAGVTEAFF
TRBJ1-1 | TRBV29-1 | CSAVGPGGLTEAFF
TRBJ2-5 | TRBV7-9 | CASSSTGTGSRWETQYF
TRBJ2-7 | TRBV7-9 | CASSFKGALHEQYF
TRBJ2-7 | TRBV7-9 | CASSKTGAAYEQYF
TRBJ2-5 | TRBV14 | CASSQLLEEETQYF
TRBJ1-1 | TRBV7-9 | CASSLGGQAEAFF
TRBJ2-7 | TRBV20-1 | CSATNLLAGYTYEQYF
TRBJ2-1 | TRBV7-6 | CASSLITSGYTGNEQFF
TRBJ2-3 | TRBV7-2 | CASSSMGLAGGRTDTQYF
TRBJ2-7 | TRBV7-9 | CASSSPTSGDPYEQYF
TRBJ1-1 | TRBV12-3/TRBV12-4 | CASSLGSEAFF
TRBJ2-7 | TRBV6-6 | CASSYSRGQGVRVEQYF
TRBJ1-2 | TRBV20-1 | CSARVDHSPPYGYTF
TRBJ2-2 | TRBV29-1 | CSVEGPGLTGELFF
TRBJ2-2 | TRBV7-9 | CASSSTVGQGASAGELFF